These 15 T cell receptor beta chains were sequenced from one sample in a study of blood T cell repertoires in COVID-19. Clones were sequenced by immunoSEQ multiplex PCR, and TCRdb holds only the in-frame ones, with some missing. Among roughly 75,000 clones, 74% were seen once, and the ten largest hold 2.5% to 3%. The sequenced material came from peripheral blood. Receptor source: a human donor with acute or convalescent COVID-19. The donor label of this sample is uncertain.

This chain uses TRBV5-4 with TRBJ1-2, with 8 bases fitting TRBD1. The CDR3 sequence is 14 residues long. With V trimmed by 4 bases and J by 4 bases, 6 bases remained unmatched. Germline assignment: CDR1 SGHNT and CDR2 YYREEE (reference sequence). CDR3 region: CASSQTGETYGYTF. CDR3 coding DNA: TGTGCCAGCAGCCAGACAGGGGAGACCTATGGCTACACCTTC.

The DNA of the CDR3 is TGTGCCAGCAGCTTAGGTGGCAGTTCGAACACTGAAGCTTTCTTT. Amino acids: CASSLGGSSNTEAFF. The J gene is TRBJ1-1, the V gene TRBV11-3; D not certain. Germline V CDR1 and CDR2: SGHNT, YENEEA. The CDR3 runs 15 residues. Deletions cut 1 base from V and 1 base from J, with 10 bases between. Full variable domain (missing parts from reference TRBV11-3 and TRBJ1-1): EAGVVQSPRYKIIEKKQPVAFWCNPISGHNTLYWYLQNLGQGPELLIRYENEEAVDDSQLPKDRFSAERLKGVDSTLKIQPAELGDSAVYLCASSLGGSSNTEAFFGQGTRLTVV.

The rearrangement uses TRBV12-1 and TRBJ1-2; TRBD1 is the table's D call and was not checked against the DNA. TRBV12-1 is recorded as a pseudogene. The CDR3 runs to 13 residues. The CDR3 protein is CASPGPSSYGYTF. In nucleotides, the CDR3 is TGTGCCAGCCCAGGGCCGTCTAGCTATGGCTACACCTTC.

V is TRBV6-5 and J is TRBJ1-3, with D maybe TRBD1 (6 bases). The CDR3 contains 15 residues. V lost 6 bases and J 0 bases, leaving 12 bases between the germline ends. CDR1 is MNHEY and CDR2 is SVGAGI in the germline V gene. CDR3 nucleotide sequence: TGTGCCAGCAGCTCAGGACAGTTCTCTGGAAACACCATATATTTT. Residues: CASSSGQFSGNTIYF.

This clone was detected only a few times. This sequence joins TRBV7-2 and TRBJ2-3; a possible D gene is TRBD2 (6 bases). The CDR3 runs 18 residues. V was shortened by 1 base and J by 6 bases, with 23 bases between the two germline ends. Germline V CDR1 and CDR2: SGHTA, FQGNSA. The CDR3 sequence is CASSLGRGDRFVFDTQYF. DNA for the CDR3: TGTGCCAGCAGCTTAGGGAGGGGCGACCGTTTTGTGTTCGATACGCAGTATTTT. The whole variable domain, remainder taken from reference TRBV7-2 and TRBJ2-3, is GAGVSQSPSNKVTEKGKDVELRCDPISGHTALYWYRQSLGQGLEFLIYFQGNSAPDKSGLPSDRFSAERTGGSVSTLTIQRTQQEDSAVYLCASSLGRGDRFVFDTQYFGPGTRLTVL.

The chain uses TRBV14 and TRBJ2-1; D is possibly TRBD2 (8 bases). V was cut by 4 bases and J by 7 bases, with 20 bases left in between. Per the germline V gene, CDR1 is SGHDN and CDR2 is FVKESK. The CDR3 has 16 amino acids. CDR3 nucleotide sequence: TGTGCCAGCAGCCGGACGGGACTAGGGGGCCGGAATGAGCAGTTCTTC. It codes for CASSRTGLGGRNEQFF.

The chain links TRBV5-4 to TRBJ1-2; possible D gene TRBD1, 5 bases. This CDR3 region has 14 residues. Trimming took off 3 bases at V and 4 bases at J, with 13 bases between the two ends. Germline V gene data show CDR1 as SGHNT and CDR2 as YYREEE (reference sequence). CDR3 amino acids: CASSSQGVPYGYTF. The CDR3 nucleotides read TGTGCCAGCAGCTCTCAGGGTGTTCCCTATGGCTACACCTTC.

The chain combines TRBV2 with TRBJ2-2; maybe TRBD1 (5 bases). Germline CDR1 reads SNHLY; CDR2 reads FYNNEI. The CDR3 loop spans 14 amino acids. V was pared by 8 bases and J by 1 base, with 11 bases between. The CDR3 is CASQGWVNTGELFF. The CDR3 DNA is TGTGCCAGCCAGGGTTGGGTGAACACCGGGGAGCTGTTTTTT.

The chain couples TRBV28 to TRBJ1-3; D possibly corresponds to TRBD1 (6 bases). Trimming took 3 bases from V and 2 from J, leaving 8 bases between them. The germline gives CDR1 MDHEN, CDR2 SYDVKM. The CDR3 is 14 amino acids. In DNA, the CDR3 is TGTGCCAGCAGTTTGTCAGGGGCTGGAAACACCATATATTTT. Translated: CASSLSGAGNTIYF.

The chain combines TRBV28 with TRBJ2-3, with D uncertain. The CDR3 is 14 residues long. Germline loops: CDR1 MDHEN, CDR2 SYDVKM. V lost 8 bases, J lost 4 bases, and 16 bases lay in between. CDR3 region: CASQARRTADTQYF. CDR3 DNA sequence: TGTGCCAGCCAAGCCCGGAGAACCGCAGATACGCAGTATTTT.

V is TRBV2 and J is TRBJ1-5; 9 nucleotides agree with TRBD1. Trimming cost V 4 bases and J 0 bases; bases outside gene matches: 16. Germline CDR1 SNHLY, CDR2 FYNNEI. The CDR3 consists of 20 residues. In DNA, the CDR3 is TGTGCCAGCAGTGGAAGGGCTAAGGACAGGGGTACTCATAGCAATCAGCCCCAGCATTTT. The encoded protein is CASSGRAKDRGTHSNQPQHF.

Here the CDR3 reads CASRPRGSNQPQHF. CDR3 sequence (DNA): TGTGCCAGCAGACCCAGGGGAAGCAATCAGCCCCAGCATTTT. J is TRBJ1-5 and V is TRBV5-6; TRBD1 is a possible D gene (6 bases). The V gene lost 5 bases and the J gene lost 1 base, with 10 bases spanning the gap. Germline lookup yields CDR1 SGHDT and CDR2 YYEEEE. CDR3 length equals 14 residues.

This chain joins TRBV19 and TRBJ1-1; 10 bases line up with TRBD1. The CDR3 extends over 13 amino acids. The ends lost 9 bases at V and 3 bases at J; junction bases unmatched: 4. Germline V lookup: CDR1 LNHDA, CDR2 SQIVND (reference sequence). The CDR3 loop is CASRDRGDTEAFF. The DNA of the CDR3 is TGTGCCAGCAGGGACAGGGGAGACACTGAAGCTTTCTTT.

The chain has TRBV10-3 and TRBJ1-1, with 8 bases that match TRBD1. The CDR3 sequence is 15 residues long. V lost 8 bases to trimming and J lost 1 base; unmatched junction nucleotides: 9. Germline lookup yields CDR1 ENHRY and CDR2 SYGVKD. The CDR3 nucleotides are TGTGCCATCGGCCCCAACAGGGGGACGAACACTGAAGCTTTCTTT. It specifies CAIGPNRGTNTEAFF.

The chain carries TRBV3-1 (or the pseudogene TRBV3-2) and TRBJ1-1; TRBD1 is a possible D gene (5 bases). Trimming left V 4 bases short and J 1 base short, with 10 bases between. Germline V gives CDR1 LGHDT, CDR2 YNNKEL (reference sequence). This CDR3 is 14 amino acids long. The CDR3 bases are TGTGCCAGCAGCCGGACGCAGGGGAACACTGAAGCTTTCTTT. Encoded protein: CASSRTQGNTEAFF.